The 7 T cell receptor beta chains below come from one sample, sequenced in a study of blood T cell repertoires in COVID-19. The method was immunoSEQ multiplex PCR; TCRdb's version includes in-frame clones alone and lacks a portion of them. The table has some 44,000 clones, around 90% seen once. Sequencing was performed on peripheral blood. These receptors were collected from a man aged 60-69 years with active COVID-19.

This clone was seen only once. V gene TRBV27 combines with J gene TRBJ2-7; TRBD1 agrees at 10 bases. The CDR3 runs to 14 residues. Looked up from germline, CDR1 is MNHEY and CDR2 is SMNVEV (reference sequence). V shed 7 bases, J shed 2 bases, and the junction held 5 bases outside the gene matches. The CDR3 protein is CASTRGQGAYEQYF. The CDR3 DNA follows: TGTGCCAGCACCCGAGGACAGGGGGCCTACGAGCAGTACTTC.

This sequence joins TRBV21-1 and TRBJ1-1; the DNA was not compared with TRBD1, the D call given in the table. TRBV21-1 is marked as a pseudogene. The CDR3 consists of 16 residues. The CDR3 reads CASSASARDRDTEAFF. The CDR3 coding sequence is TGTGCCAGCAGCGCCTCGGCCCGGGACAGGGACACTGAAGCTTTCTTT.

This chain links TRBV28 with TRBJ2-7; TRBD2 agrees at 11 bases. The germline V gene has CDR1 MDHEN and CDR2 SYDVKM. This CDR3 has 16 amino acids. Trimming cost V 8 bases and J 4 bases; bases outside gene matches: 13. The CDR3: CASSPASGGTLYEQYF. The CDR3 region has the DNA TGTGCCAGCTCCCCCGCTAGCGGGGGGACTCTTTACGAGCAGTACTTC.

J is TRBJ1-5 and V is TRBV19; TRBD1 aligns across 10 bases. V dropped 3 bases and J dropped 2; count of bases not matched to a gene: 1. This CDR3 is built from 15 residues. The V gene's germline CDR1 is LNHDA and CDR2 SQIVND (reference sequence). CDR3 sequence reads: CASSIGTGGNQPQHF. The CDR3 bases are TGTGCCAGTAGTATTGGGACAGGGGGCAATCAGCCCCAGCATTTT.

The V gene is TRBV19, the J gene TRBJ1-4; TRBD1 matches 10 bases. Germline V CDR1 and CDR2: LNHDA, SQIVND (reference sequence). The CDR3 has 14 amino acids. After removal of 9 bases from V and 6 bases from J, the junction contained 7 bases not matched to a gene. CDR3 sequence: CASSEGQGYEKLFF. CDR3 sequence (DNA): TGTGCCAGCTCTGAGGGACAGGGGTATGAAAAACTGTTTTTT.

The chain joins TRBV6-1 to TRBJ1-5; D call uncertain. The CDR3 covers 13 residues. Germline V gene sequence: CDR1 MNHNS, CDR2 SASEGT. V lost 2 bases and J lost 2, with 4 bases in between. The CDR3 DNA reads TGTGCCAGCAGTGAATTAGGCAATCAGCCCCAGCATTTT. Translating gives CASSELGNQPQHF.

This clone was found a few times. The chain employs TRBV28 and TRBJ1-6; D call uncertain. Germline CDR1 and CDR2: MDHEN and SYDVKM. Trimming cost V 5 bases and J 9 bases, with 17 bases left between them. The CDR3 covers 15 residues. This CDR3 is CASSNPADTSSPLHF. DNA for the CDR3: TGTGCCAGCAGTAACCCGGCAGACACATCTTCACCCCTCCACTTT.